These 19 T cell receptor beta chains share one sample of origin, sequenced in a study of spatial heterogeneity in lung cancer. The time point is: blood at routine non-recurrence follow-up after resection. Whole RNA, isolated from tumor, nontumor lung or frozen PBMC, was sequenced without prior sorting. TCRdb redid the calling of the 5' RACE reads with MiXCR, one entry per CDR3 protein. The sample records approximately 50,000 distinct CDR3 sequences, 6% to 8.5% being singletons. The specimen comprised PBMCs, sampled at follow-up. Receptors were obtained from a female donor with early-stage non-small cell lung cancer.

This clonotype was picked up many times. The chain employs TRBV5-5 and TRBJ2-1, with D tentatively TRBD2 (6 bases). Per germline, CDR1 SGHKS and CDR2 YYEKEE (reference sequence). CDR3 size: 14 residues. Trimming pared 3 bases from V and 9 bases from J, leaving 16 bases between. CDR3 bases: TGTGCCAGCAGCTGGGGGGTAGGGGCCACTGAGCAGTTCTTC. Residues: CASSWGVGATEQFF.

The V gene is TRBV20-1, the J gene TRBJ2-1; no clear D. V was clipped by 2 bases and J by 2 bases, with 10 bases between them. The CDR3 is 14 amino acids. CDR1 and CDR2 from the germline V gene are DFQATT and SNEGSKA (reference sequence). CDR3 residues: CSARWAPAYNEQFF. As DNA, the CDR3 is TGCAGTGCTAGATGGGCCCCAGCCTACAATGAGCAGTTCTTC.

This clonotype was recorded at least ten times. The genes are TRBV7-9 and TRBJ2-5, with 8 bases lining up with TRBD1. V shed 4 bases, J shed 1 base, and the junction held 5 bases outside the gene matches. Germline V gene lookup returns CDR1 SEHNR and CDR2 FQNEAQ (reference sequence). The CDR3 sequence is 15 residues long. This CDR3 reads CASSSIDRGQETQYF. The CDR3 region has the DNA TGTGCCAGCAGCTCCATAGACAGGGGCCAAGAGACCCAGTACTTC.

On this clonotype: A much more abundant neighbour one base away suggests this may be a read error. V usage is TRBV3-1 and J usage is TRBJ2-2, with D possibly matching TRBD1 (5 bases). CDR3 length equals 15 residues. Between the trimmed V and J ends, which lost 3 bases and 6 bases, there was a span of 14 bases. Germline V gene sequence: CDR1 LGHDT, CDR2 YNNKEL (reference sequence). This chain's CDR3 is CASSHRTPGAGELFF. The CDR3 DNA follows: TGTGCCAGCAGCCACCGGACACCAGGAGCCGGGGAGCTGTTTTTT.

This clonotype was picked up many times. The chain joins TRBV11-2 to TRBJ2-7; 8 bases are a match to TRBD1. This CDR3 has 16 amino acids. After removal of 1 base from V and 7 bases from J, the junction contained 12 bases not matched to a gene. In germline, CDR1 is SGHAT, CDR2 FQNNGV. The CDR3 is CASSLGPAGGPGEQYF. CDR3 nucleotide sequence: TGTGCCAGCAGCTTAGGTCCGGCAGGGGGCCCGGGAGAGCAGTACTTC.

This clonotype was counted many times. This chain uses TRBV19 with TRBJ1-2; TRBD1 might be the D (5 bases). The ends were cut back, 7 bases at V and 6 bases at J, with 15 bases in the middle. Germline CDR1 and CDR2: LNHDA and SQIVND (reference sequence). The length of the CDR3 is 13 residues. CDR3 DNA: TGTGCCAGTACTATCCGGGACGGGCATGGCTACACCTTC. Residues: CASTIRDGHGYTF.

This clonotype was seen ten or more times. The rearrangement joins TRBV4-1 to TRBJ1-2, with 9 nucleotides matching TRBD1. V trimming: 4 bases; J trimming: 0 bases; junction bases outside the gene matches: 3. The CDR3 contains 15 residues. The germline CDR1 and CDR2 sequences are MGHRA and YSYEKL. Written as DNA, the CDR3 is TGCGCCAGCAGCCCCGGACAGGGGCCTAACTATGGCTACACCTTC. This sequence encodes CASSPGQGPNYGYTF.

This clonotype was seen a handful of times. The genes are TRBV15 and TRBJ1-6; 9 positions agree with TRBD1. The CDR3 runs to 13 residues. J lost 8 bases, V lost 7 bases, and 3 bases had no gene match. Germline V gene sequence: CDR1 LNHNV, CDR2 YYDKDF (reference sequence). CDR3 DNA: TGTGCCACCAAACAGGGGGCGGATTCACCCCTCCACTTT. Translation: CATKQGADSPLHF.

This clonotype occurred many times. The chain carries TRBV30 and TRBJ2-5; TRBD1 or TRBD2 may be the D gene (5 bases each). Trimming shortened V by 1 base and J by 0 bases, and 6 bases separated the two germline ends. The CDR3 has 13 residues. Germline values: CDR1 GTSNPN, CDR2 SVGIG (reference sequence). The CDR3 DNA reads TGTGCCTGGAGTGGGGACCACCAAGAGACCCAGTACTTC. Translating it yields CAWSGDHQETQYF.

The chain links TRBV5-6 to TRBJ1-2; 10 nucleotides agree with TRBD1. The CDR3 contains 15 residues. CDR1 and CDR2 (germline): SGHDT, YYEEEE. Trimming removed 4 bases from V and 8 bases from J; junction bases left unmatched: 11. CDR3: CASSAIGTGDLGYTF. The DNA of the CDR3 is TGTGCCAGCAGCGCAATCGGGACAGGGGATCTGGGCTACACCTTC.

Many counts were recorded for this clonotype. The rearrangement joins TRBV7-8 to TRBJ1-2, with D possibly matching TRBD1 (5 bases). In germline, CDR1 is SGHVS, CDR2 FQNEAQ. The CDR3 extends over 14 amino acids. V was clipped by 5 bases and J by 0 bases, with 10 bases between them. The CDR3 spells CASSPQTANYGYTF. DNA for the CDR3: TGTGCCAGCAGCCCACAGACAGCTAACTATGGCTACACCTTC.

This clonotype was seen a few times. The chain combines TRBV20-1 with TRBJ1-1, with D tentatively TRBD1 (5 bases). CDR1 and CDR2 (germline): DFQATT, SNEGSKA (reference sequence). The CDR3 spans 12 residues. The CDR3 sequence: CAGRRVNTEAFF. The CDR3 DNA follows: TGCGCCGGCCGCAGGGTGAACACTGAAGCTTTCTTT.

This chain joins TRBV27 and TRBJ2-3; TRBD2 aligns across 12 bases. In germline, CDR1 is MNHEY, CDR2 SMNVEV (reference sequence). This CDR3 spans 16 amino acids. The ends lost 6 bases at V and 6 bases at J; junction bases unmatched: 10. The CDR3, as DNA: TGTGCCAGCAGCTCCCTCCTAGCGGGGGGGCCTGATACGCAGTATTTT. Translated, it gives CASSSLLAGGPDTQYF.

This clonotype was found many times. The CDR3 coding sequence is TGTGCCAGCAGTTACATGGGACTGAACTCCTACGAGCAGTACTTC. Translation: CASSYMGLNSYEQYF. The gene calls are TRBV6-2 or TRBV6-3 and TRBJ2-7; D perhaps matches TRBD2 (6 bases). Germline CDR1 and CDR2: MNHEY and SVGEGT. The CDR3 runs to 15 residues. V lost 2 bases and J lost 0, with 11 bases in between.

This sequence joins TRBV11-2 and TRBJ2-3, with 10 bases aligning to TRBD2. The germline V gene has CDR1 SGHAT and CDR2 FQNNGV. CDR3 length equals 16 residues. V lost 5 bases, J lost 5 bases, and 10 bases stayed unmatched. In DNA, the CDR3 is TGTGCCAGCAGCCCCCCGGGACTAGCGAAAGGAGATACGCAGTATTTT. It yields the protein CASSPPGLAKGDTQYF.

This chain connects TRBV19 to TRBJ1-2, with unresolved D. This CDR3 is 12 amino acids long. CDR1 and CDR2 (germline): LNHDA, SQIVND (reference sequence). V lost 9 bases and J lost 3, with 11 bases in between. CDR3 coding DNA: TGTGCCAGCCCCGCCACGGACTATGGCTACACCTTC. It codes for CASPATDYGYTF.

This clonotype was picked up many times. The chain is built from TRBV28 and TRBJ1-5; D is ambiguous. Germline V gene sequence: CDR1 MDHEN, CDR2 SYDVKM. Trimming took off 4 bases at V and 3 bases at J, with 13 bases between the two ends. This CDR3 contains 15 residues. CDR3: CASSSPGGTNQPQHF. DNA of the CDR3: TGTGCCAGCAGTTCGCCTGGTGGAACCAATCAGCCCCAGCATTTT.

This rearrangement joins TRBV30 to TRBJ1-1; no clear D gene. Germline V gene data show CDR1 as GTSNPN and CDR2 as SVGIG (reference sequence). The ends were cut back, 4 bases at V and 7 bases at J, with 19 bases in the middle. The CDR3 consists of 14 residues. In nucleotides, the CDR3 is TGTGCCTGGACGACGCTATTGGTGGGCAGTGAAGCTTTCTTT. Protein: CAWTTLLVGSEAFF.

The chain links TRBV7-2 to TRBJ2-7; 10 positions agree with TRBD2. Germline-derived CDR1 and CDR2 are SGHTA and FQGNSA. The junction had 8 bases not matched to a gene; V was cut back by 5 bases and J by 4 bases. This CDR3 has 15 amino acids. The CDR3 region has the DNA TGTGCCAGCAGCCGAGAGCGGGGGGGCGGGTACGAGCAGTACTTC. Its translation: CASSRERGGGYEQYF.